The next 26 T cell receptor beta chains were all read from a single sample in a study of shared clonotypes between healthy human individuals (dated by TCRdb to about 2020). The library was prepared using the immunoSEQ multiplex PCR assay. Sourced from immuneACCESS, this table was stored by TCRdb with only in-frame sequences that have V and J called. A share of the clones is absent; for the studies checked, an unresolved V gene accounts for under half, and the remainder has no known explanation. The sample yields hundreds of thousands of clones; less than 80% were counted once. The ten largest clones take up 1.5% to 2% of the sample. Sequencing was carried out using memory CD4+ T cells sorted from blood. Sample cell subset or site, as interpreted from the label and publication: CD45RA-negative fraction. These receptor sequences come from a young woman in good health.

As DNA, the CDR3 is TGCGCCAGGGGAACACTGGGTTTGTATGACACTGAAGCTTTCTTT. Protein product: CARGTLGLYDTEAFF. The gene calls are TRBV5-1 and TRBJ1-1; D remains ambiguous. Trimming removed 8 bases at V and 3 bases at J, with 20 bases between. The CDR3 is 15 residues long. Germline V gene data show CDR1 as SGHRS and CDR2 as YFSETQ. The whole variable domain, remainder taken from reference TRBV5-1 and TRBJ1-1, is KAGVTQTPRYLIKTRGQQVTLSCSPISGHRSVSWYQQTPGQGLQFLFEYFSETQRNKGNFPGRFSGRQFSNSRSEMNVSTLELGDSALYLCARGTLGLYDTEAFFGQGTRLTVV.

This chain connects TRBV28 to TRBJ2-7; D unclear. Trimming removed 3 bases at V and 2 bases at J, with 11 bases between. This CDR3 has 14 amino acids. Looked up from germline, CDR1 is MDHEN and CDR2 is SYDVKM. CDR3 DNA sequence: TGTGCCAGCAGTTTTTATGGCAACACCTACGAGCAGTACTTC. This sequence encodes CASSFYGNTYEQYF. The whole variable domain, remainder taken from reference TRBV28 and TRBJ2-7, is DVKVTQSSRYLVKRTGEKVFLECVQDMDHENMFWYRQDPGLGLRLIYFSYDVKMKEKGDIPEGYSVSREKKERFSLILESASTNQTSMYLCASSFYGNTYEQYFGPGTRLTVT.

The V call is TRBV11-2, the J call TRBJ2-2; 10 bases agree with TRBD2. The CDR3 sequence is 18 residues long. Losses at the gene ends were 2 bases for V and 4 bases for J; bases not matched to a gene: 10. Germline V gives CDR1 SGHAT, CDR2 FQNNGV. CDR3 nucleotides: TGTGCCAGCAGCTTATTCCTAGCGGGGGCCTCCCTCACCGGGGAGCTGTTTTTT. Protein: CASSLFLAGASLTGELFF.

The chain joins TRBV15 to TRBJ2-7, with TRBD1 as a possible D gene (6 bases). In germline, CDR1 is LNHNV, CDR2 YYDKDF (reference sequence). The CDR3 runs to 12 residues. The V end was cut by 5 bases, the J end by 12 bases, with 17 bases between. In nucleotides, the CDR3 is TGTGCCACCAGCGGAGGACGGACAGTTCGGTACTTC. As protein: CATSGGRTVRYF.

This rearrangement joins TRBV27 to TRBJ2-2, with TRBD1 identical over 7 bases. The CDR3 runs 15 residues. Germline lookup yields CDR1 MNHEY and CDR2 SMNVEV (reference sequence). V dropped 5 bases and J dropped 4; count of bases not matched to a gene: 7. Written as DNA, the CDR3 is TGTGCCAGCAGTGAGGGGGCCATCGGCACCGGGGAGCTGTTTTTT. Its translation: CASSEGAIGTGELFF.

The J gene is TRBJ1-2, the V gene TRBV15; D call uncertain. The V gene's germline CDR1 is LNHNV and CDR2 YYDKDF (reference sequence). The CDR3 has 13 amino acids. The V end lost 5 bases, the J end lost 5 bases, and 12 bases lay between the germline ends. The CDR3 reads CATSFGSEYGYTF. The CDR3 DNA reads TGTGCCACCAGCTTCGGATCGGAGTATGGCTACACCTTC.

This chain links TRBV7-9 with TRBJ1-2; D gene uncertain. Germline V gene data show CDR1 as SEHNR and CDR2 as FQNEAQ (reference sequence). With 6 bases removed from V and 0 bases from J, the gap between germline ends came to 17 bases. The CDR3 extends over 16 amino acids. CDR3 DNA sequence: TGTGCCAGCAGTTCCCAACCGACGGAAGCTAACTATGGCTACACCTTC. Translation: CASSSQPTEANYGYTF.

The sample holds many counts of this clone. This chain connects TRBV28 to TRBJ1-2, with D uncertain. The V end was cut by 8 bases, the J end by 2 bases, with 18 bases between. Germline V lookup: CDR1 MDHEN, CDR2 SYDVKM. This CDR3 spans 15 amino acids. The DNA of the CDR3 is TGTGCCAGCGACTTAAAGGGAGGGATCAACTATGGCTACACCTTC. Its protein is CASDLKGGINYGYTF.

The chain employs TRBV5-1 and TRBJ1-1; D remains ambiguous. Trimming cost V 0 bases and J 2 bases, with 8 bases left between them. Germline CDR1 reads SGHRS; CDR2 reads YFSETQ. This CDR3 spans 14 amino acids. The CDR3 DNA is TGCGCCAGCAGCTTGGTAGCAGCCAACACTGAAGCTTTCTTT. This sequence encodes CASSLVAANTEAFF.

The J gene is TRBJ1-1, the V gene TRBV19; no clear D gene. Trimming removed 5 bases from V and 4 bases from J, with 8 bases in between. CDR1 is LNHDA and CDR2 is SQIVND in the germline V gene (reference sequence). The length of the CDR3 is 12 residues. Here the CDR3 reads CASSLRATEAFF. CDR3 nucleotides: TGTGCCAGTAGTTTAAGGGCCACTGAAGCTTTCTTT.

The rearrangement joins TRBV7-2 to TRBJ2-3; TRBD2 agrees at 8 bases. Looked up from germline, CDR1 is SGHTA and CDR2 is FQGNSA. The CDR3 is 15 amino acids. The J segment lost 6 bases and the V segment lost 1 base, leaving 6 bases of the junction unmatched. In nucleotides, the CDR3 is TGTGCCAGCAGCTTAGACGGGAGGGCCCCCGATACGCAGTATTTT. It translates to CASSLDGRAPDTQYF.

The rearrangement uses TRBV19 and TRBJ2-5; TRBD2 matches 9 bases. The CDR3 runs to 16 residues. The trim removed 7 bases at V and 5 bases at J, leaving 14 bases unmatched. The germline V gene encodes CDR1 LNHDA and CDR2 SQIVND (reference sequence). CDR3: CASTGGREGPRETQYF. The CDR3 DNA follows: TGTGCCAGTACCGGAGGGCGGGAGGGCCCTCGGGAGACCCAGTACTTC. The complete variable domain, with remaining parts taken from reference TRBV19 and TRBJ2-5, reads DGGITQSPKYLFRKEGQNVTLSCEQNLNHDAMYWYRQDPGQGLRLIYYSQIVNDFQKGDIAEGYSVSREKKESFPLTVTSAQKNPTAFYLCASTGGREGPRETQYFGPGTRLLVL.

Points on this clone: This may arise from a read error, as a much more abundant clone is one base away. Other DNA sequences of this sample code for an identical CDR3. This CDR3 reads CASSLGLADYNEQFF. The CDR3 nucleotides are TGCGCCAGCAGCTTGGGACTAGCGGATTACAATGAGCAGTTCTTC. V gene TRBV5-1 combines with J gene TRBJ2-1, with 9 bases identical to TRBD2. The CDR3 has 15 residues. Germline CDR1 SGHRS, CDR2 YFSETQ. V lost 0 bases to trimming and J lost 4 bases; unmatched junction nucleotides: 2.

The chain combines TRBV19 with TRBJ1-5; D is uncertain. V lost 1 base, J lost 6 bases, and 4 bases lay in between. The CDR3 runs 12 residues. Germline lookup yields CDR1 LNHDA and CDR2 SQIVND (reference sequence). The CDR3 DNA follows: TGTGCCAGTAGTATAGTCCTTCAGCCCCAGCATTTT. Translated: CASSIVLQPQHF.

The CDR3 DNA is TGTGCCAGCAGATCTTCCGGGACAGGGAACACCGGGGAGCTGTTTTTT. Amino acids: CASRSSGTGNTGELFF. The V gene is TRBV28, the J gene TRBJ2-2; 8 bases map to TRBD1. Per the germline V gene, CDR1 is MDHEN and CDR2 is SYDVKM. J lost 1 base, V lost 6 bases, and 7 bases had no gene match. The CDR3 consists of 16 residues.

CDR3 in DNA: TGTGCCAGCTCACCGTGGGACAGAGGCAATGAGCAGTTCTTC. Its translation: CASSPWDRGNEQFF. The V gene is TRBV18, the J gene TRBJ2-1; TRBD1 agrees at 7 bases. Trimming at V came to 3 bases and at J to 6 bases, leaving 5 bases not matched to a gene. Germline loops: CDR1 KGHSH, CDR2 LQKENI. The CDR3 is 14 amino acids.

A single count supports this clone. This chain links TRBV7-6 with TRBJ2-2; 9 positions agree with TRBD2. This CDR3 is 17 amino acids long. Germline V lookup: CDR1 SGHVS, CDR2 FNYEAQ. V shed 2 bases, J shed 2 bases, and the junction held 6 bases outside the gene matches. The CDR3 protein is CASSLRSGSGNTGELFF. DNA for the CDR3: TGTGCCAGCAGCTTACGTAGCGGGAGCGGTAACACCGGGGAGCTGTTTTTT.

The DNA for the CDR3 is TGTGCCAGCAGCTTTAGCTTTCAGACGGCAGATACGCAGTATTTT. It encodes CASSFSFQTADTQYF. The J gene is TRBJ2-3, the V gene TRBV7-9; D gene uncertain. V gave up 3 bases and J gave up 4 bases, with 14 bases separating them. The V gene's germline CDR1 is SEHNR and CDR2 FQNEAQ (reference sequence). CDR3 length: 15 amino acids. The full variable domain, with the rest looked up from reference TRBV7-9 and TRBJ2-3, is DTGVSQNPRHKITKRGQNVTFRCDPISEHNRLYWYRQTLGQGPEFLTYFQNEAQLEKSRLLSDRFSAERPKGSFSTLEIQRTEQGDSAMYLCASSFSFQTADTQYFGPGTRLTVL.

The chain uses TRBV28 and TRBJ2-1, with 11 bases identical to TRBD2. J was trimmed by 4 bases and V by 4 bases; bases with no gene match: 9. Germline lookup yields CDR1 MDHEN and CDR2 SYDVKM. The length of the CDR3 is 17 residues. The CDR3 reads CASSSRRLAGPYNEQFF. Written as DNA, the CDR3 is TGTGCCAGCAGTTCCCGTAGACTAGCGGGACCATACAATGAGCAGTTCTTC. Supplemented by reference TRBV28 and TRBJ2-1, the full variable domain reads DVKVTQSSRYLVKRTGEKVFLECVQDMDHENMFWYRQDPGLGLRLIYFSYDVKMKEKGDIPEGYSVSREKKERFSLILESASTNQTSMYLCASSSRRLAGPYNEQFFGPGTRLTVL.

V is TRBV6-6 and J is TRBJ2-5; no clear D. The J call may be mistaken, given a closer DNA end match to TRBJ2-7. Germline assignment: CDR1 MNHNY and CDR2 SVGAGI (reference sequence). The CDR3 length is 13 residues. The CDR3: CASSRQLHYEQYF. As DNA, the CDR3 is TGTGCCAGCAGCCGGCAGCTCCACTACGAGCAGTACTTC.

The genes are TRBV9 and TRBJ2-3; a weak D match, TRBD2 (5 bases). This CDR3 is 16 amino acids long. The V gene lost 0 bases and the J gene lost 4 bases, with 15 bases spanning the gap. Germline V lookup: CDR1 SGDLS, CDR2 YYNGEE. CDR3 region: CASSVGAERVSDTQYF. CDR3 in DNA: TGTGCCAGCAGCGTAGGAGCGGAGAGGGTGTCAGATACGCAGTATTTT. Full variable domain (outside the CDR3, taken from reference TRBV9 and TRBJ2-3): DSGVTQTPKHLITATGQRVTLRCSPRSGDLSVYWYQQSLDQGLQFLIQYYNGEERAKGNILERFSAQQFPDLHSELNLSSLELGDSALYFCASSVGAERVSDTQYFGPGTRLTVL.

In this sample, this clone turned up once. J is TRBJ2-7 and V is TRBV7-3; possibly TRBD2 for D (6 bases). Trimming left V 5 bases short and J 0 bases short, with 11 bases between. The CDR3 contains 14 residues. The germline CDR1 and CDR2 sequences are SGHTA and FQGTGA. This CDR3 reads CASSPGSNSYEQYF. CDR3 DNA: TGTGCCAGCAGCCCCGGGAGTAACTCCTACGAGCAGTACTTC.

The gene calls are TRBV28 and TRBJ2-1, with 11 nucleotides matching TRBD2. Unmatched junction bases numbered 12, after V lost 7 bases and J lost 4 bases. The CDR3 totals 17 residues. Per germline, CDR1 MDHEN and CDR2 SYDVKM. CDR3 DNA: TGTGCCAGCACACCTATAGTTCTAGCGGGAGGATACAATGAGCAGTTCTTC. This encodes CASTPIVLAGGYNEQFF.

The chain has TRBV19 and TRBJ1-2; 8 nucleotides agree with TRBD1. The trim removed 11 bases at V and 2 bases at J, leaving 13 bases unmatched. CDR1 is LNHDA and CDR2 is SQIVND in the germline V gene (reference sequence). The CDR3 is made up of 15 amino acids. The CDR3 protein is CAARDRKTLNYGYTF. The CDR3 nucleotides read TGTGCCGCCCGGGACAGGAAGACTCTGAACTATGGCTACACCTTC.

Points on this clone: Distinct nucleotide sequences in the sample also encode this CDR3. The chain employs TRBV27 and TRBJ1-4, with 9 bases lining up with TRBD1. V dropped 1 base and J dropped 8; count of bases not matched to a gene: 5. CDR1 MNHEY and CDR2 SMNVEV come from the germline V gene (reference sequence). This CDR3 is built from 15 residues. The CDR3 DNA is TGTGCCAGCAGTTTATTGGGACAGGGTGGCGAAAAACTGTTTTTT. Residues: CASSLLGQGGEKLFF.

The chain combines TRBV28 with TRBJ1-4; D remains unclear. V was cut by 7 bases and J by 8 bases, with 17 bases left in between. Germline V gene sequence: CDR1 MDHEN, CDR2 SYDVKM. The CDR3 contains 14 residues. The chain's CDR3 is CASTDPSQSEKLFF. The CDR3 coding sequence is TGTGCCAGCACCGACCCCTCACAAAGCGAAAAACTGTTTTTT.